A selection of T cell receptor beta chains follows, all from one sample in a study of vaccination effects on CD4 cells after COVID-19. Assay used: immunoSEQ multiplex PCR; TCRdb lists only in-frame clones, some missing. This table has around 44,000 clones, approximately 82% appearing once. No antigen is known for these receptors. The sequenced sample was CD4+ T cells from PBMCs cultured without peptide, obtained after COVID-19 vaccination. The receptors originated from a human donor who had a prior SARS-CoV-2 infection. Each CDR3 is given with its conserved first and last residue. D genes are given only for firm matches. Only part of the rows carry a size: once, few, many, or a class if the clone is expanded.

V gene	clone size	D gene	J gene	CDR3 DNA	CDR3 protein
TRBV7-7	-	-	TRBJ2-5	TGTGCTAGCAGCTTAGCGGTCGGGAGCCAAGAGACCCAGTACTTC	CASSLAVGSQETQYF
TRBV5-1	few	-	TRBJ2-3	TGCGCCAGCAGCTCCGACAGGGAGGGATGGGCAGATACGCAGTATTTT	CASSSDREGWADTQYF
TRBV4-1	-	-	TRBJ2-3	TGCGCCAGCAGCCAAGCTGGGCAGGTCGATACGCAGTATTTT	CASSQAGQVDTQYF
TRBV18	-	TRBD1	TRBJ1-4	TGTGCCAGCTCAGAAACCGGGACAGGGGCTGAAAAACTGTTTTTT	CASSETGTGAEKLFF
TRBV4-3	-	-	TRBJ2-2	TGCGCCAGCAGCCCGGCCCGTGGCAGGAGAACCGGGGAGCTGTTTTTT	CASSPARGRRTGELFF
TRBV24-1	-	-	TRBJ2-7	TGTGCCACCAGTGACCCACTAGACAGAGGTCGCGACGAGCAGTACTTC	CATSDPLDRGRDEQYF
TRBV5-5	-	-	TRBJ1-1	TGTGCCAGCAGCTTGGCCCGGGCAGGCAGGGTCACTGAAGCTTTCTTT	CASSLARAGRVTEAFF
TRBV12-5	-	-	TRBJ2-5	TGTGCTAGTGCCACTGCAGGGGCCCTGGAGACCCAGTACTTC	CASATAGALETQYF
TRBV5-5	-	-	TRBJ2-1	TGTGCCAGCAGCCCACCCCATCTAGCAAGCCAAAATGAGCAGTTCTTC	CASSPPHLASQNEQFF
TRBV4-1	-	-	TRBJ2-5	TGCGCCAGCAGCCAAGGGCGCGGCACCTCCCAGGAGACCCAGTACTTC	CASSQGRGTSQETQYF
TRBV19	-	-	TRBJ1-5	TGTGCCAGTAGTACCAATAAGGGGTATCGTCAGCCCCAGCATTTT	CASSTNKGYRQPQHF
TRBV18	-	TRBD2	TRBJ2-1	TGTGCCAGCTCCATAAGCACGTCCGGGACTAGCGGGACTCATGAGCAGTTCTTC	CASSISTSGTSGTHEQFF
TRBV11-2	-	-	TRBJ2-7	TGTGCCAGCAGCTTAGGCGGGACCCATCCCTCCTACGAGCAGTACTTC	CASSLGGTHPSYEQYF
TRBV6-4	-	-	TRBJ2-7	TGTGCCAGCAGTAAGGGGTACAGGCGATCCTACGAGCAGTACTTC	CASSKGYRRSYEQYF
TRBV15	-	-	TRBJ1-2	TGTGCCACCAGCAGAGAGGCAGATAGCCTGTATGGCTACACCTTC	CATSREADSLYGYTF
TRBV6-5	-	-	TRBJ1-2	TGTGCCAGCAGCACCCTTGGGGCAGGGGCGTATGGCTACACCTTC	CASSTLGAGAYGYTF
TRBV5-1	-	TRBD1	TRBJ2-3	TGCGCCAGCAGCTCCGGGACAGGGCCCACAGATACGCAGTATTTT	CASSSGTGPTDTQYF
TRBV5-8	-	-	TRBJ2-4	TGTGCCAGCAGCCTCCGGACCTCTAGCTTTCAGTACTTC	CASSLRTSSFQYF
TRBV19	-	TRBD1	TRBJ1-2	TGTGCCAGTCGCTTCGGTTTAGGGCAGGGGGCGCATGGCTACACCTTC	CASRFGLGQGAHGYTF
TRBV7-2	-	TRBD1	TRBJ2-7	TGTGCCAGCAGCACCCAGACAGGGACCTACGAGCAGTACTTC	CASSTQTGTYEQYF
TRBV12-3/TRBV12-4	-	-	TRBJ1-1	TGTGCCAGCAGTTTCGAGTCGAACACTGAAGCTTTCTTT	CASSFESNTEAFF
TRBV2	-	TRBD1	TRBJ1-4	TGTGCCAGCAGGACCTTCGACAGGGGTGATGAAAAACTGTTTTTT	CASRTFDRGDEKLFF
TRBV19	-	-	TRBJ1-2	TGTGCCAGTAGTCCCGAGGGCGCCAGGCTGTACTATGGCTACACCTTC	CASSPEGARLYYGYTF
TRBV25-1	-	-	TRBJ2-3	TGTGCCAGCAGTGCAACAGTAGCTACTACAGATACGCAGTATTTT	CASSATVATTDTQYF
TRBV6-2/TRBV6-3	-	-	TRBJ1-5	TGTGCCAGCAGTTTAGCAGACACCGGCAATCAGCCCCAGCATTTT	CASSLADTGNQPQHF
TRBV5-4	-	-	TRBJ2-7	TGTGCCAGCAGCTTGCCGCCGGGGGCAACGTTGGGCGAGCAGTACTTC	CASSLPPGATLGEQYF
TRBV5-8	-	-	TRBJ2-2	TGTGCCAGCAGCCGGGGCAGGACCGGGGAGCTGTTTTTT	CASSRGRTGELFF
TRBV3-1/TRBV3-2	-	-	TRBJ1-1	TGTGCCAGCAGCCAAGATATTTCGACAGAAGCTTTCTTT	CASSQDISTEAFF
TRBV5-4	few	-	TRBJ2-5	TGTGCCAGCAGCTTGTTTGGCAGGGAAGAGACCCAGTACTTC	CASSLFGREETQYF
TRBV9	-	-	TRBJ2-1	TGTGCCAGCAGCGTAGGAGGGTCCACCTACAATGAGCAGTTCTTC	CASSVGGSTYNEQFF
TRBV30	-	TRBD1	TRBJ1-4	TGTGCCTACGAGGGACAGGGGCGAGAAAAACTGTTTTTT	CAYEGQGREKLFF
TRBV5-4	-	-	TRBJ2-3	TGTGCCAGCAGCTTTCGCACAGATACGCAGTATTTT	CASSFRTDTQYF
TRBV20-1	-	-	TRBJ1-1	TGCAGTGCCCAGTACGCTTTCTTT	CSAQYAFF
TRBV11-3	-	-	TRBJ2-7	TGTGCCAGCAGCTTAGTCCGGGGGTCCTACGAGCAGTACTTC	CASSLVRGSYEQYF
TRBV23-1	-	TRBD1	TRBJ1-4	TGCGCCAGCAGTCAATCGAGGGGACCGGGACAGGGAAGTTTGGCCGGTTACTTTTTT	CASSQSRGPGQGSLAGYFF
TRBV3-1/TRBV3-2	-	-	TRBJ2-5	TGTGCCAGCAGCCAAAGGGGGGGGGTGGAGACCCAGTACTTC	CASSQRGGVETQYF